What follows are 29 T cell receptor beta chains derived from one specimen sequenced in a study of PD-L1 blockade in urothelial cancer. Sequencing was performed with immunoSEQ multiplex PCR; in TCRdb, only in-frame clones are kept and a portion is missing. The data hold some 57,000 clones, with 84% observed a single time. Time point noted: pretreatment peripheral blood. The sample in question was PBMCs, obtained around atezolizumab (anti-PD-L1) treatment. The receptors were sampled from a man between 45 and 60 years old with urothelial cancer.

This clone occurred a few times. The CDR3 reads CASSLRAAGSPLHF. The CDR3 DNA reads as TGCGCCAGCAGTCTGAGGGCAGCCGGGTCACCCCTCCACTTT. The V call is TRBV5-1, the J call TRBJ1-6; no clear D. The CDR3 totals 14 residues. Germline CDR1 is SGHRS and CDR2 is YFSETQ. The V and J ends lost 5 bases and 10 bases respectively, with 16 bases between them.

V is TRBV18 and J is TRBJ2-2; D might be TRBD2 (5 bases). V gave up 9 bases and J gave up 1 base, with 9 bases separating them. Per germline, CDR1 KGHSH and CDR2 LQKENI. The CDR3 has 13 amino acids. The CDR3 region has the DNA TGTGCCAGTTCCGGGATGAACACCGGGGAGCTGTTTTTT. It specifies CASSGMNTGELFF.

CDR3 DNA: TGTGCCAGCAGCTTTCGGCGGGAAAGCACAGATACGCAGTATTTT. Amino acid sequence: CASSFRRESTDTQYF. V usage is TRBV7-9 and J usage is TRBJ2-3; D is possibly TRBD2 (6 bases). The CDR3 loop spans 15 amino acids. Germline V gene data show CDR1 as SEHNR and CDR2 as FQNEAQ (reference sequence). The V gene lost 3 bases and the J gene lost 0 bases, with 10 bases spanning the gap.

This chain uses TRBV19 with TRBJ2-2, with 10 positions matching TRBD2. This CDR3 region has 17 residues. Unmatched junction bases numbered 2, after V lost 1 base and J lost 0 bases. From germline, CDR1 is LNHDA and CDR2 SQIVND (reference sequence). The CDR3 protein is CASSIGLAGANTGELFF. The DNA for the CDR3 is TGTGCCAGTAGTATAGGTCTAGCGGGGGCGAACACCGGGGAGCTGTTTTTT.

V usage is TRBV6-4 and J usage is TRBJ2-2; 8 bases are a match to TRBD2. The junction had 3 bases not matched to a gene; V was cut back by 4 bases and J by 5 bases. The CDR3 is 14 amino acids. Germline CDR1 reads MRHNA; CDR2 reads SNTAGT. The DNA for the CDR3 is TGTGCCAGCAGTGTTAGCGGGGAGACCGGGGAGCTGTTTTTT. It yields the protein CASSVSGETGELFF.

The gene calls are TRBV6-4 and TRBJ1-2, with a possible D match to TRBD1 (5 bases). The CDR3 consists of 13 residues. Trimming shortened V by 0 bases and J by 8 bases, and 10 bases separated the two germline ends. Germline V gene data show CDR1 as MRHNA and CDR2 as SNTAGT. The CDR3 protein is CASSDSQGRGYTF. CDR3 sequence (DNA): TGTGCCAGCAGTGACTCCCAGGGCCGGGGCTACACCTTC.

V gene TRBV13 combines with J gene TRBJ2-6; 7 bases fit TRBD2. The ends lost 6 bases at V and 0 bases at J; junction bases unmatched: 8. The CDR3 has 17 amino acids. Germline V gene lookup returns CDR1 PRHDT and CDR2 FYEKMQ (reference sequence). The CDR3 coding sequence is TGTGCCAGCAGTTCATGGGGGGGGGACTCTGGGGCCAACGTCCTGACTTTC. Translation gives CASSSWGGDSGANVLTF.

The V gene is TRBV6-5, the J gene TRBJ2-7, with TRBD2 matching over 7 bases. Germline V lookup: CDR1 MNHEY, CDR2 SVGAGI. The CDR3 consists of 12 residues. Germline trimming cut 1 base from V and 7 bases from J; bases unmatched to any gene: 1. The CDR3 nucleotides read TGTGCCAGCAGTTACTGGGGGGGAGAGCAGTACTTC. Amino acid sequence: CASSYWGGEQYF.

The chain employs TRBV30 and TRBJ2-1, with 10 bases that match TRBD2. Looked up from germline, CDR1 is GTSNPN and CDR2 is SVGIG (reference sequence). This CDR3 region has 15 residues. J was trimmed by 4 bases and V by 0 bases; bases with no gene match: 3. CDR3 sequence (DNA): TGTGCCTGGAGTGTTCTAGCGGGGGTTTACAATGAGCAGTTCTTC. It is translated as CAWSVLAGVYNEQFF.

The CDR3 DNA reads TGTGCCAGTAAAGCTAGCGGGAGGTACAATGAGCAGTTCTTC. Encoded protein: CASKASGRYNEQFF. This sequence joins TRBV19 and TRBJ2-1; 11 nucleotides match TRBD2. Germline-derived CDR1 and CDR2 are LNHDA and SQIVND (reference sequence). This CDR3 is built from 14 residues. Trimming removed 7 bases from V and 4 bases from J; junction bases left unmatched: 3.

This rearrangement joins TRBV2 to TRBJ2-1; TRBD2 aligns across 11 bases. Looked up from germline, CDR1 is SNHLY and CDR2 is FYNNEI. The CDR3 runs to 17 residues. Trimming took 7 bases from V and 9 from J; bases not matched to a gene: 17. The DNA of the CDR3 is TGTGCCAGCACCGACCCAGTACTAGCGGGGGCCTTAGTTGAGCAGTTCTTC. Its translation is CASTDPVLAGALVEQFF.

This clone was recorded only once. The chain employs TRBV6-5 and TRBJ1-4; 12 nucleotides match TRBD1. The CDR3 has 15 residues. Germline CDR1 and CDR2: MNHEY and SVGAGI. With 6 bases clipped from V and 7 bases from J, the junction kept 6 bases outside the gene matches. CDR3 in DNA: TGTGCCAGCAGACCTAGGGACAGGGGGCTTGAAAAACTGTTTTTT. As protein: CASRPRDRGLEKLFF.

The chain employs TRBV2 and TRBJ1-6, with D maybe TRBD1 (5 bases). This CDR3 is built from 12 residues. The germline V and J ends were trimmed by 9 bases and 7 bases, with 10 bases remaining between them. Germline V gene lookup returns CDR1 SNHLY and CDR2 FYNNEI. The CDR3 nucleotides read TGTGCCAGAGGGGTGGGGAATTCACCCCTCCACTTT. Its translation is CARGVGNSPLHF.

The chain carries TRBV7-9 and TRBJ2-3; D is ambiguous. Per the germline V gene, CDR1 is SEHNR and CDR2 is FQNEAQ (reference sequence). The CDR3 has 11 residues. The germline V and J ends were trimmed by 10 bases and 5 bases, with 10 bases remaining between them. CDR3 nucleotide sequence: TGTGCCACCCCAACCGGAGATACGCAGTATTTT. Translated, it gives CATPTGDTQYF.

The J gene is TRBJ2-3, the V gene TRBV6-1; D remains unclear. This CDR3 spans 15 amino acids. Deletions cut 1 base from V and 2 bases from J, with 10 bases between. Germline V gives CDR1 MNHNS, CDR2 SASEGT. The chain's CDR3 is CASSEGVFPTDTQYF. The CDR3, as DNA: TGTGCCAGCAGTGAAGGAGTATTCCCCACAGATACGCAGTATTTT.

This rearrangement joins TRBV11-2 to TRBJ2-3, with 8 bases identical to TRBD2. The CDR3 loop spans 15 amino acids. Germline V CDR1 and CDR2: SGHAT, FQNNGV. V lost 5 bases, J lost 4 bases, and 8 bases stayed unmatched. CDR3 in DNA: TGTGCCAGCAGCCCGGGAGGGAGAACCCCAGATACGCAGTATTTT. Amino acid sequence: CASSPGGRTPDTQYF.

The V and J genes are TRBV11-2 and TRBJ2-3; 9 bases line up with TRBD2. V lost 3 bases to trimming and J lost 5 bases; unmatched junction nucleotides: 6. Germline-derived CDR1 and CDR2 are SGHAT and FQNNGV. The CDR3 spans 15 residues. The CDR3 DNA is TGTGCCAGCAGCTTTGGCGGGAGGGGGAAAGATACGCAGTATTTT. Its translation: CASSFGGRGKDTQYF.

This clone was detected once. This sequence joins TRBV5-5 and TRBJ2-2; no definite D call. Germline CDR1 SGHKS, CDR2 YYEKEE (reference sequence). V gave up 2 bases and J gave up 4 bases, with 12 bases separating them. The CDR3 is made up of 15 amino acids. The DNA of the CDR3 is TGTGCCAGCAGCTTTCCCAGCCCGGGCACCGGGGAGCTGTTTTTT. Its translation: CASSFPSPGTGELFF. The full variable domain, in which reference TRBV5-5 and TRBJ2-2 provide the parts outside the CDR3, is DAGVTQSPTHLIKTRGQQVTLRCSPISGHKSVSWYQQVLGQGPQFIFQYYEKEERGRGNFPDRFSARQFPNYSSELNVNALLLGDSALYLCASSFPSPGTGELFFGEGSRLTVL.

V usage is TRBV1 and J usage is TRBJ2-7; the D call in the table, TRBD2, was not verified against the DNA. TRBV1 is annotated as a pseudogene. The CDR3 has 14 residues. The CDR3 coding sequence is TGCACCAGCAGCCAAGGGACTAGCGGCTACGAGCAGTACTTC. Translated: CTSSQGTSGYEQYF.

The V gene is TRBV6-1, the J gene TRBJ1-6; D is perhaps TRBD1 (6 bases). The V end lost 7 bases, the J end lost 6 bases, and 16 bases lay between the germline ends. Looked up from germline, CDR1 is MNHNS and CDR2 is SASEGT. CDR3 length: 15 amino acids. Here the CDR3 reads CASKSSGTLNSPLHF. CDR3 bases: TGTGCCAGCAAGTCCAGCGGGACACTTAATTCACCCCTCCACTTT.

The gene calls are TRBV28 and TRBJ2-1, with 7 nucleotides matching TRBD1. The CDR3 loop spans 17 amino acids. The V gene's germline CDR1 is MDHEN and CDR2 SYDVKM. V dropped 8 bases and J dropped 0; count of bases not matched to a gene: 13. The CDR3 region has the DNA TGTGCCAGCTGTCCACCGGGACAGTGGAGCTCCTACAATGAGCAGTTCTTC. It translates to CASCPPGQWSSYNEQFF. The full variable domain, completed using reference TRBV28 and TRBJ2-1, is DVKVTQSSRYLVKRTGEKVFLECVQDMDHENMFWYRQDPGLGLRLIYFSYDVKMKEKGDIPEGYSVSREKKERFSLILESASTNQTSMYLCASCPPGQWSSYNEQFFGPGTRLTVL.

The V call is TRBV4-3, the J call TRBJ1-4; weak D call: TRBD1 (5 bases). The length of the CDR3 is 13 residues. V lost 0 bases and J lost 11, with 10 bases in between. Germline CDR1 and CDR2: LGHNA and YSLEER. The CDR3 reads CASSQDLGGKLFF. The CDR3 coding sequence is TGCGCCAGCAGCCAAGATCTGGGGGGTAAACTGTTTTTT.

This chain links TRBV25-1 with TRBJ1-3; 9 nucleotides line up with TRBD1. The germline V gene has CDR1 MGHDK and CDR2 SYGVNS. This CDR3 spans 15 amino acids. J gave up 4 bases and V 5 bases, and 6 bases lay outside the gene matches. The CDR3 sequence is CASSPLTGGGNTIYF. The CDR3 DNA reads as TGTGCCAGCAGTCCCCTAACAGGGGGCGGAAACACCATATATTTT.

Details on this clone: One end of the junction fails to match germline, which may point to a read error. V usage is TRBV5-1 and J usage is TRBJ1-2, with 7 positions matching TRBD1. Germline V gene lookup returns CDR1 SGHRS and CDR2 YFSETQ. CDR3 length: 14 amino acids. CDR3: CASSSQTGQAPNRF. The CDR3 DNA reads TGCGCCAGCAGCTCCCAAACCGGACAGGCTCCTAACCGCTTC.

Here the CDR3 reads CASSRGSTYEQYF. DNA of the CDR3: TGTGCCAGCAGCCGGGGGTCGACCTACGAGCAGTACTTC. V gene TRBV7-9 combines with J gene TRBJ2-7; D is perhaps TRBD2 (6 bases). This CDR3 contains 13 residues. V was shortened by 5 bases and J by 2 bases, with 10 bases between the two germline ends. CDR1 and CDR2 (germline): SEHNR, FQNEAQ (reference sequence). Variable domain in full (rest from reference TRBV7-9 and TRBJ2-7): DTGVSQNPRHKITKRGQNVTFRCDPISEHNRLYWYRQTLGQGPEFLTYFQNEAQLEKSRLLSDRFSAERPKGSFSTLEIQRTEQGDSAMYLCASSRGSTYEQYFGPGTRLTVT.

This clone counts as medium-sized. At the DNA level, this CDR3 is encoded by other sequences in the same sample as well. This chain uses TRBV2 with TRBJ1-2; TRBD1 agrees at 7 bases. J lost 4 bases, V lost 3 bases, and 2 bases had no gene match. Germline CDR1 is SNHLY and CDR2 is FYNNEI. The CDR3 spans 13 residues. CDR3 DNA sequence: TGTGCCAGCAGTGAGGGACAGCCCTATGGCTACACCTTC. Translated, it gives CASSEGQPYGYTF.

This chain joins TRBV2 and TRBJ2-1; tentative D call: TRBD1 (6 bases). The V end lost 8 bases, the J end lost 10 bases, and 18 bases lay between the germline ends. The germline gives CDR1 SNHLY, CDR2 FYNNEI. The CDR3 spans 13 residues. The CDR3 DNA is TGTGCCAGCGGTGCACAGGGATACGTAGAGCAGTTCTTC. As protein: CASGAQGYVEQFF.

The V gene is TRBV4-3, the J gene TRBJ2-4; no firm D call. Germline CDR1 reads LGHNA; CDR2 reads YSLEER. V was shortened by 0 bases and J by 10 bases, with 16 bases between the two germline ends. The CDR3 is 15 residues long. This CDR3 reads CASSQEHLQWHIQYF. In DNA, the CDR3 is TGCGCCAGCAGCCAAGAACATCTACAGTGGCATATTCAGTACTTC.

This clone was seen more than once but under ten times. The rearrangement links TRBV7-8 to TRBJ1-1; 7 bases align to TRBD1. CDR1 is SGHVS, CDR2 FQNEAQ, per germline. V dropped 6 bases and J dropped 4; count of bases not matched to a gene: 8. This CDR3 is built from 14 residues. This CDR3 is CASSQDRIGTEAFF. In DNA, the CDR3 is TGTGCCAGCAGTCAGGACAGGATCGGCACTGAAGCTTTCTTT.